The next 20 T cell receptor beta chains were all read from a single sample in a study of Ad26.COV2.S vaccination and SARS-CoV-2 variants. Profiling relied on immunoSEQ multiplex PCR, and the TCRdb table lists in-frame clones only, not all of them. This table holds under 550,000 clones, over 75% found once. Treatment noted: 15 to 20 received Ad26.COV2.S at low or high dose, single or two shots; several received placebo; per-sample allocation not given. Sample collection was performed on day 63 after the first vaccine or placebo injection. The source was peripheral blood, collected in a trial of Ad26.COV2.S vaccine versus placebo. These receptors originate from a person aged 18-60 years who received the Ad26.COV2.S COVID-19 vaccine or a placebo.

The CDR3 is CASSLVGTGTTEAFF. The CDR3, as DNA: TGTGCCAGCAGCTTAGTTGGGACAGGGACCACTGAAGCTTTCTTT. The chain combines TRBV11-2 with TRBJ1-1, with 9 bases that match TRBD1. V lost 1 base, J lost 4 bases, and 4 bases stayed unmatched. Germline V lookup: CDR1 SGHAT, CDR2 FQNNGV. This CDR3 region has 15 residues. Filled out from reference TRBV11-2 and TRBJ1-1, the complete variable domain reads EAGVAQSPRYKIIEKRQSVAFWCNPISGHATLYWYQQILGQGPKLLIQFQNNGVVDDSQLPKDRFSAERLKGVDSTLKIQPAKLEDSAVYLCASSLVGTGTTEAFFGQGTRLTVV.

Worth noting for this clone: Other nucleotide sequences in the sample specify the same CDR3. The gene calls are TRBV12-3 or TRBV12-4 and TRBJ1-2; possibly TRBD1 for D (5 bases). The CDR3 is made up of 13 amino acids. Trimming shortened V by 3 bases and J by 6 bases, and 11 bases separated the two germline ends. In nucleotides, the CDR3 is TGTGCCAGCAGTTTGGGGCAGGGCGATGGCTACACCTTC. Protein: CASSLGQGDGYTF.

The chain employs TRBV18 and TRBJ2-7, with no clear D. V was clipped by 4 bases and J by 6 bases, with 7 bases between them. The V gene's germline CDR1 is KGHSH and CDR2 LQKENI. There are 11 residues in the CDR3. CDR3 protein: CASSLKGEQYF. Written as DNA, the CDR3 is TGTGCCAGCTCACTTAAGGGCGAGCAGTACTTC. Full variable domain (rest looked up from reference TRBV18 and TRBJ2-7): NAGVMQNPRHLVRRRGQEARLRCSPMKGHSHVYWYRQLPEEGLKFMVYLQKENIIDESGMPKERFSAEFPKEGPSILRIQQVVRGDSAAYFCASSLKGEQYFGPGTRLTVT.

The V gene is TRBV15, the J gene TRBJ2-3; 9 bases map to TRBD2. V dropped 7 bases and J dropped 5; count of bases not matched to a gene: 10. The CDR3 loop spans 15 amino acids. Germline assignment: CDR1 LNHNV and CDR2 YYDKDF (reference sequence). The CDR3 protein is CATKRLAAVGDTQYF. The CDR3 DNA reads TGTGCCACCAAGCGACTAGCGGCGGTAGGAGATACGCAGTATTTT.

This chain links TRBV7-2 with TRBJ2-5, with D possibly matching TRBD2 (7 bases). The CDR3 is 14 amino acids. Germline loops: CDR1 SGHTA, CDR2 FQGNSA. Trimming took 6 bases from V and 1 from J, leaving 12 bases between them. The CDR3 DNA reads as TGTGCCAGCAGACGGGGGGCGGCCCAAGAGACCCAGTACTTC. Translation: CASRRGAAQETQYF. Complete variable domain (other parts from reference TRBV7-2 and TRBJ2-5): GAGVSQSPSNKVTEKGKDVELRCDPISGHTALYWYRQSLGQGLEFLIYFQGNSAPDKSGLPSDRFSAERTGGSVSTLTIQRTQQEDSAVYLCASRRGAAQETQYFGPGTRLLVL.

The chain joins TRBV18 to TRBJ2-7; D is unclear. Germline lookup yields CDR1 KGHSH and CDR2 LQKENI. The CDR3 has 12 amino acids. V lost 3 bases to trimming and J lost 1 base, with 4 bases between them. CDR3 coding DNA: TGTGCCAGCTCACCTAATTCCTACGAGCAGTACTTC. Encoded protein: CASSPNSYEQYF.

The chain carries TRBV4-2 and TRBJ1-2; D is unclear. Germline V gives CDR1 LGHNA, CDR2 YNFKEQ. The CDR3 extends over 15 amino acids. The V and J ends lost 2 bases and 0 bases respectively, with 10 bases between them. CDR3 nucleotide sequence: TGTGCCAGCAGCCAATCGCACAGTACTAACTATGGCTACACCTTC. Translating gives CASSQSHSTNYGYTF.

This clone appeared once. The chain recombines TRBV7-9 with TRBJ2-2; D not certain. The CDR3 covers 16 residues. V lost 8 bases to trimming and J lost 1 base, with 17 bases between them. The germline CDR1 and CDR2 sequences are SEHNR and FQNEAQ (reference sequence). The CDR3 here is CASSFSPRQNTGELFF. The DNA for the CDR3 is TGTGCCAGCTCTTTTTCCCCCAGGCAGAACACCGGGGAGCTGTTTTTT.

The V call is TRBV7-8, the J call TRBJ2-3; D ambiguous. CDR3 size: 16 residues. In germline, CDR1 is SGHVS, CDR2 FQNEAQ. V lost 1 base to trimming and J lost 2 bases, with 13 bases between them. CDR3 sequence: CASSLVGFTLTDTQYF. Written as DNA, the CDR3 is TGTGCCAGCAGCTTAGTAGGCTTCACTCTCACAGATACGCAGTATTTT.

This clone occurred once. The chain is built from TRBV19 and TRBJ1-4, with D maybe TRBD1 (6 bases). Between the trimmed V and J ends, which lost 4 bases and 4 bases, there was a span of 16 bases. The CDR3 spans 16 residues. The germline gives CDR1 LNHDA, CDR2 SQIVND (reference sequence). The DNA for the CDR3 is TGTGCCAGTAGTACAAGCTACAGGGCTCGTAATGAAAAACTGTTTTTT. Amino acids: CASSTSYRARNEKLFF.

The chain combines TRBV6-2 or TRBV6-3 with TRBJ1-6, with D possibly being TRBD1 (5 bases). This CDR3 has 14 residues. Germline loops: CDR1 MNHEY, CDR2 SVGEGT. V lost 0 bases, J lost 11 bases, and 11 bases lay in between. The CDR3 coding sequence is TGTGCCAGCAGTTACTCGGTCGTGGGGGCACCCCTCCACTTT. This gives the protein CASSYSVVGAPLHF.

This chain links TRBV5-6 with TRBJ1-4; weak D call: TRBD1 (5 bases). Trimming shortened V by 1 base and J by 3 bases, and 13 bases separated the two germline ends. The CDR3 loop spans 16 amino acids. Germline V gene lookup returns CDR1 SGHDT and CDR2 YYEEEE. CDR3 protein: CASSLRGIWANEKLFF. The CDR3 DNA follows: TGTGCCAGCAGCTTGAGGGGAATTTGGGCTAATGAAAAACTGTTTTTT.

This chain links TRBV14 with TRBJ1-2; 7 bases are shared with TRBD1. Trimming cost V 1 base and J 13 bases; bases outside gene matches: 12. From germline, CDR1 is SGHDN and CDR2 FVKESK. The CDR3 spans 14 residues. The chain's CDR3 is CASSQVLSGGSPTF. CDR3 DNA sequence: TGTGCCAGCAGCCAAGTCCTTTCAGGGGGTTCTCCCACCTTC. The full variable domain, rest sourced from reference TRBV14 and TRBJ1-2, is EAGVTQFPSHSVIEKGQTVTLRCDPISGHDNLYWYRRVMGKEIKFLLHFVKESKQDESGMPNNRFLAERTGGTYSTLKVQPAELEDSGVYFCASSQVLSGGSPTFGSGTRLTVV.

This sequence joins TRBV6-1 and TRBJ2-7, with 9 bases matching TRBD1. The ends lost 2 bases at V and 1 base at J; junction bases unmatched: 3. The CDR3 sequence is 15 residues long. Germline CDR1 reads MNHNS; CDR2 reads SASEGT. The CDR3 spells CASSERQGGSYEQYF. The CDR3 bases are TGTGCCAGCAGTGAACGACAGGGGGGGTCCTACGAGCAGTACTTC.

V gene TRBV11-1 combines with J gene TRBJ2-3, with 13 bases lining up with TRBD2. Germline V lookup: CDR1 SGHAT, CDR2 FQDESV (reference sequence). Trimming cost V 6 bases and J 6 bases; bases outside gene matches: 9. The CDR3 consists of 16 residues. CDR3 protein: CASRHGLAGASDTQYF. The CDR3 DNA reads as TGTGCCAGCAGGCATGGACTAGCGGGGGCATCGGATACGCAGTATTTT.

The chain carries TRBV5-6 and TRBJ1-2; 7 bases agree with TRBD1. This CDR3 comprises 13 residues. The germline V gene encodes CDR1 SGHDT and CDR2 YYEEEE. V shed 1 base and J 7 bases; nucleotides not matched to a gene: 4. CDR3 nucleotides: TGTGCCAGCAGCTTGCCGACAGGGCTTGGCTACACCTTC. As protein: CASSLPTGLGYTF.

The rearrangement uses TRBV19 and TRBJ2-7; D perhaps matches TRBD1 (6 bases). The ends were cut back, 4 bases at V and 6 bases at J, with 13 bases in the middle. The CDR3 has 13 amino acids. Germline CDR1 is LNHDA and CDR2 is SQIVND (reference sequence). In DNA, the CDR3 is TGTGCCAGTAGTACCCAACAGGGTGGCGAGCAGTACTTC. Protein product: CASSTQQGGEQYF.

This clone was counted many times. The chain combines TRBV11-2 with TRBJ2-7, with D unclear. In germline, CDR1 is SGHAT, CDR2 FQNNGV. This CDR3 contains 11 residues. Deletions cut 2 bases from V and 3 bases from J, with 2 bases between. This CDR3 reads CASSLHYEQYF. DNA for the CDR3: TGTGCCAGCAGCTTACACTACGAGCAGTACTTC.

The V gene is TRBV3-1 (or the pseudogene TRBV3-2), the J gene TRBJ1-5, with D tentatively TRBD1 (5 bases). The CDR3 spans 14 residues. V gave up 0 bases and J gave up 5 bases, with 8 bases separating them. Germline values: CDR1 LGHDT, CDR2 YNNKEL (reference sequence). The CDR3 sequence: CASSQDLTDQPQHF. DNA of the CDR3: TGTGCCAGCAGCCAAGATTTGACAGATCAGCCCCAGCATTTT.

This clone was detected once. The chain carries TRBV4-1 and TRBJ2-7, with TRBD2 matching 14 bases. This CDR3 region has 18 residues. After removal of 1 base from V and 4 bases from J, the junction contained 9 bases not matched to a gene. Germline assignment: CDR1 MGHRA and CDR2 YSYEKL. CDR3 coding DNA: TGCGCCAGCAGCCAAGGACTAGCGGGGGGGCCGAAGGAGTACGAGCAGTACTTC. It codes for CASSQGLAGGPKEYEQYF.